The 21 T cell receptor beta chains below were found in one sample sequenced in a study of blood T cells in healthy people across ages. Then a second PCR, running roughly 7 to 11 cycles, was carried out with a sample-barcoded 5' primer and a J-beta primer mix. Each CDR3 protein gets one entry after TCRdb re-called the 5' RACE reads with MiXCR. This sample yields around 1.5 million distinct CDR3 sequences, of which roughly 40% are seen a single time; under 8% belongs to the top ten. Sequencing used blood. The receptors were gathered from a woman aged 18-29 years in good health.

In DNA form, the CDR3 reads TGTGCCAGCACCCGGGACAGTCTACAGGGCGAGCAGTACTTC. It yields the protein CASTRDSLQGEQYF. The chain links TRBV7-9 to TRBJ2-7, with 7 bases fitting TRBD1. Trimming took 7 bases from V and 6 from J; bases not matched to a gene: 12. This CDR3 comprises 14 residues. Germline V gives CDR1 SEHNR, CDR2 FQNEAQ (reference sequence).

This clonotype turned up a few times. The chain couples TRBV6-6 to TRBJ1-6; tentative D call: TRBD1 (5 bases). Germline V gene sequence: CDR1 MNHNY, CDR2 SVGAGI (reference sequence). Trimming removed 6 bases from V and 6 bases from J, with 12 bases in between. The CDR3 loop spans 14 amino acids. The CDR3 sequence: CASRPIRVNSPLHF. CDR3 DNA sequence: TGTGCCAGCAGGCCAATCAGGGTTAATTCACCCCTCCACTTT.

This chain links TRBV7-8 with TRBJ1-2; perhaps TRBD1 as D (5 bases). The germline V and J ends were trimmed by 7 bases and 8 bases, with 35 bases remaining between them. The germline gives CDR1 SGHVS, CDR2 FQNEAQ. This CDR3 contains 19 residues. The CDR3 coding sequence is TGTGCCAGCACCCTTCAGGGCTTCGTAGTCACGCGCCCCCCTGGAGGCTACACCTTC. Its translation is CASTLQGFVVTRPPGGYTF.

Details on this clonotype: One end of the junction fails to match germline, which may point to a read error. The chain uses TRBV4-1 and TRBJ2-1; the D is unclear. The CDR3 is 16 amino acids. Germline V lookup: CDR1 MGHRA, CDR2 YSYEKL. CDR3 sequence (DNA): TGCGCCAGCAGCCGGAATCCAGTCCTCCCCTACAATAAGCAGTTCTTC. It yields the protein CASSRNPVLPYNKQFF.

The J gene is TRBJ2-6, the V gene TRBV12-3 or TRBV12-4, with unresolved D. The V gene lost 5 bases and the J gene lost 0 bases, with 11 bases spanning the gap. The CDR3 has 16 residues. CDR3 residues: CASSRTVSSGANVLTF. CDR3 nucleotides: TGTGCCAGCAGTAGGACGGTCAGCTCTGGGGCCAACGTCCTGACTTTC.

The sample holds a few counts of this clonotype. The CDR3 sequence is CASSQRSTFDGYTF. The CDR3 DNA reads TGTGCCAGCAGCCAACGGTCGACTTTCGATGGCTACACCTTC. The chain is built from TRBV14 and TRBJ1-2; D unclear. Germline values: CDR1 SGHDN, CDR2 FVKESK. There are 14 residues in the CDR3. Trimming stripped 2 bases from V and 6 bases from J, with 13 bases between.

This clonotype was counted between two and nine times. The chain carries TRBV18 and TRBJ2-1, with TRBD2 as a possible D gene (5 bases). This CDR3 spans 16 amino acids. Germline V gene data show CDR1 as KGHSH and CDR2 as LQKENI. Trimming shortened V by 2 bases and J by 8 bases, and 19 bases separated the two germline ends. CDR3 coding DNA: TGTGCCAGCTCACCAAAGGGAGCGAGCGGACCCGATGAGCAGTTCTTC. As protein: CASSPKGASGPDEQFF. The entire variable domain, with the rest obtained from reference TRBV18 and TRBJ2-1, is as follows: NAGVMQNPRHLVRRRGQEARLRCSPMKGHSHVYWYRQLPEEGLKFMVYLQKENIIDESGMPKERFSAEFPKEGPSILRIQQVVRGDSAAYFCASSPKGASGPDEQFFGPGTRLTVL.

The chain employs TRBV5-1 and TRBJ2-1, with 9 positions matching TRBD2. The CDR3 contains 18 residues. CDR1 and CDR2 from the germline V gene are SGHRS and YFSETQ. With 0 bases clipped from V and 6 bases from J, the junction kept 13 bases outside the gene matches. In nucleotides, the CDR3 is TGCGCCAGCAGCTTGGCAGGGCGGGGGGGCCTCGGGCTCAATGAGCAGTTCTTC. This encodes CASSLAGRGGLGLNEQFF.

This clonotype was picked up a small number of times. V gene TRBV15 combines with J gene TRBJ2-5, with D unresolved. V was trimmed by 0 bases and J by 11 bases, leaving 10 bases between them. Germline CDR1 reads LNHNV; CDR2 reads YYDKDF (reference sequence). This CDR3 comprises 12 residues. The CDR3 here is CATSRDLAEQYF. The CDR3 coding sequence is TGTGCCACCAGCAGAGATTTGGCGGAGCAGTACTTC.

This clonotype was found a few times. The rearrangement joins TRBV12-3 or TRBV12-4 to TRBJ2-7; D call uncertain. The germline V and J ends were trimmed by 2 bases and 1 base, with 9 bases remaining between them. CDR3 length: 14 amino acids. This chain's CDR3 is CASSLPHDSYEQYF. The CDR3 region has the DNA TGTGCCAGCAGTTTACCCCACGATTCCTACGAGCAGTACTTC.

The gene calls are TRBV5-6 and TRBJ2-7; perhaps TRBD1 as D (6 bases). Looked up from germline, CDR1 is SGHDT and CDR2 is YYEEEE. The CDR3 has 13 residues. The V gene lost 7 bases and the J gene lost 4 bases, with 15 bases spanning the gap. The CDR3: CASGDRWGYEQYF. CDR3 DNA: TGTGCCAGCGGCGACAGGTGGGGGTACGAGCAGTACTTC.

Only a few counts were recorded for this clonotype. The chain is built from TRBV12-3 or TRBV12-4 and TRBJ1-1; D not certain. With 4 bases removed from V and 10 bases from J, the gap between germline ends came to 16 bases. This CDR3 is 13 amino acids long. The CDR3 is CASSSGVWAGAFF. The CDR3 coding sequence is TGTGCCAGCAGTTCCGGGGTCTGGGCGGGAGCTTTCTTT.

As concerns this clonotype: A junction end diverges from the germline sequence, so it may reflect a read error. The genes are TRBV6-2 or TRBV6-3 and TRBJ2-5, with TRBD2 identical over 14 bases. The germline V gene has CDR1 MNHEY and CDR2 SVGEGT. The CDR3 contains 15 residues. For the CDR3, the DNA is TGTGTCAGCAGTTACACCGGGACTAGCGGGGGGACCCAGTACTTC. As protein: CVSSYTGTSGGTQYF.

This clonotype turned up a few times. V usage is TRBV7-2 and J usage is TRBJ2-7; either TRBD1 or TRBD2 may fit D (6 bases each). Germline lookup yields CDR1 SGHTA and CDR2 FQGNSA. Trimming cost V 1 base and J 5 bases, with 15 bases left between them. The CDR3 runs to 15 residues. The CDR3 region has the DNA TGTGCCAGCAGCTTAGTTATTGGGGGGCCCCACGAGCAGTACTTC. Translated, it gives CASSLVIGGPHEQYF.

Only a few counts were recorded for this clonotype. The CDR3 protein is CASSQDLLVTDTQYF. Here the CDR3 DNA reads TGTGCCAGCAGCCAAGACTTACTAGTCACAGATACGCAGTATTTT. The J gene is TRBJ2-3, the V gene TRBV3-1, with a weak D call TRBD2 (5 bases). Germline CDR1 reads LGHDT; CDR2 reads YNNKEL (reference sequence). The V end lost 0 bases, the J end lost 2 bases, and 9 bases lay between the germline ends. The CDR3 length is 15 residues.

This clonotype was detected many times. The genes are TRBV5-1 and TRBJ2-4, with D perhaps matching TRBD2 (5 bases). The CDR3 loop spans 15 amino acids. The V and J ends lost 4 bases and 6 bases respectively, with 17 bases between them. Germline V CDR1 and CDR2: SGHRS, YFSETQ. The CDR3 region is CASSPTRAVGNIQYF. CDR3 in DNA: TGCGCCAGCAGCCCAACGAGGGCCGTTGGAAACATTCAGTACTTC.

This clonotype was seen only a few times. V is TRBV5-1 and J is TRBJ2-4; unclear D gene. Germline CDR1 and CDR2: SGHRS and YFSETQ. CDR3 length equals 14 residues. V lost 4 bases and J lost 8, with 16 bases in between. CDR3 amino acids: CASSVDLNWDIQYF. Here the CDR3 DNA reads TGCGCCAGCAGCGTGGACCTAAATTGGGACATTCAGTACTTC.

Note on this clonotype: A much larger clonotype is one base distant, so this may be a read error. The chain carries TRBV10-3 and TRBJ1-2; maybe TRBD1 (5 bases). The CDR3 covers 14 residues. Germline loops: CDR1 ENHRY, CDR2 SYGVKD. The V end lost 3 bases, the J end lost 2 bases, and 10 bases lay between the germline ends. The chain's CDR3 is CAISEERDNYGYTF. In DNA, the CDR3 is TGTGCCATCAGTGAAGAGAGGGACAACTATGGCTACACCTTC.

This rearrangement joins TRBV19 to TRBJ2-7, with D maybe TRBD2 (5 bases). V was pared by 5 bases and J by 0 bases, with 11 bases between. Germline V gene sequence: CDR1 LNHDA, CDR2 SQIVND (reference sequence). CDR3 size: 14 residues. The CDR3 bases are TGTGCCAGTAGTCCGAGGGTGAACTCCTACGAGCAGTACTTC. Protein: CASSPRVNSYEQYF.

A word on this clonotype: This could be a read error, since a much larger clone is one nucleotide away. The J gene is TRBJ2-1, the V gene TRBV18; the D gene is possibly TRBD1 (6 bases). Germline V gene data show CDR1 as KGHSH and CDR2 as LQKENI. This CDR3 is 14 amino acids long. CDR3 protein: CASPPRTGSNEQFF. The CDR3 region has the DNA TGTGCCAGCCCACCTCGTACAGGGAGTAATGAGCAGTTCTTC.

This clonotype was found a few times. V usage is TRBV5-1 and J usage is TRBJ1-2; 7 nucleotides align to TRBD1. The CDR3 extends over 13 amino acids. Germline V gene sequence: CDR1 SGHRS, CDR2 YFSETQ. V lost 3 bases, J lost 5 bases, and 4 bases stayed unmatched. CDR3 sequence: CASSYTGEYGYTF. CDR3 in DNA: TGCGCCAGCAGCTATACAGGGGAATATGGCTACACCTTC.